This entry features one T cell receptor (beta chain) sequence. The antigen is unknown. The data are from a study of T cells expressing NK-cell markers. Study-wide context: Within the sequenced cohort of eight donors, seven exhibited HCMV seropositivity and one was seronegative. Study-wide points: NKG2C+ dominant clonotype frequencies in about six donors were roughly 1.0-7.5% of CD8+ T cells.

CDR3 size: 18 residues. The germline CDR1 and CDR2 sequences are MNHEY and SVGAGI. No DNA is given; TCRdb re-called the 5' RACE reads and lists each CDR3 protein once. The ten most abundant clones cover about 18% of a sample with roughly 180,000 distinct CDR3 sequences. The gene calls are TRBV6-5 and TRBJ2-2; TCRdb designates TRBD1, a call that cannot be tested without DNA. Input material: blood T cells: a sorted CD56 or NKG2C T cell subset, CD4+ or CD8+ T cells, or bulk PBMC T cells (not recorded which). This receptor was obtained from a woman aged 18 to 75 in good health. CDR3 loop: CASSYSIGQRENTGELFF.